This TCR beta chain was retrieved from a study of blood T cell repertoires in COVID-19. Study-level information: Sample material is recorded as cDNA or gDNA derived from T cells, B-cell-depleted T cells, or PBMCs.

The assay was immunoSEQ multiplex PCR, and TCRdb's table has in-frame clones only and misses some. The top ten clones hold almost 8.5% of a sample with around 19,000 clones, roughly 87% of them seen once. The ends lost 9 bases at V and 7 bases at J; junction bases unmatched: 15. Per germline, CDR1 MNHEY and CDR2 SVGAGI. CDR3 length: 14 residues. This clone was seen a few times. The sequencing sample was made of peripheral blood. The clonotype originates from a human donor in a cohort sampled during active COVID-19. The donor label of this sample is uncertain. J is TRBJ2-7 and V is TRBV6-5, with TRBD1 matching over 7 bases. CDR3 sequence reads: CASSPGQQVREQYF. The CDR3 DNA is TGTGCCAGTAGCCCGGGACAGCAAGTACGGGAGCAGTACTTC.